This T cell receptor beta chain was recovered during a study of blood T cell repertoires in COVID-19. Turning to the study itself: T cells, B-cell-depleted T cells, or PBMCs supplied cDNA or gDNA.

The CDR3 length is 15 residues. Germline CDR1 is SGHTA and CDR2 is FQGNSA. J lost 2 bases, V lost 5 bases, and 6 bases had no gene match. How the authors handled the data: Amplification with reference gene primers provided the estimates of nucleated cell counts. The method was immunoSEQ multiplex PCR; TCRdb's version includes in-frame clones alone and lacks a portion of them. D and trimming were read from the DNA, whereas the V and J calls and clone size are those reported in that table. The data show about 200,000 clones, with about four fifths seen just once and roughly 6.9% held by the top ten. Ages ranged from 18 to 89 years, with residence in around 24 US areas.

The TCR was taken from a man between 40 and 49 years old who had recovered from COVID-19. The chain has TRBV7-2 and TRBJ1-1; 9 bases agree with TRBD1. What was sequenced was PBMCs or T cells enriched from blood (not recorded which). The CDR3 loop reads CASSEQGARNTEAFF. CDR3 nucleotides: TGTGCCAGCAGCGAACAGGGGGCGAGAAACACTGAAGCTTTCTTT.